Detailed here is one TCR beta chain. This CDR3 has 15 residues. Germline-derived CDR1 and CDR2 are LGHDT and YNNKEL (reference sequence). Deletions cut 5 bases from V and 1 base from J, with 12 bases between. This specimen comes from a study of blood T cell repertoires in COVID-19. The method was immunoSEQ multiplex PCR; TCRdb's version includes in-frame clones alone and lacks a portion of them. The sample carries approximately 220,000 clones, about 87% recorded once. The chain combines TRBV3-1 (or the pseudogene TRBV3-2) with TRBJ2-1; D gene uncertain. The sequenced material came from peripheral blood. The origin of this receptor is a man between 60 and 70 years old who had recovered from COVID-19. CDR3 bases: TGTGCCAGCAGCTCTCTGCCCGGGTCCTACAATGAGCAGTTCTTC. Its protein product is CASSSLPGSYNEQFF.